Listed below are T cell receptor beta chains from one sample, sequenced in a study of lymphopenia after photon versus proton radiotherapy. TCRdb's copy holds only in-frame clones and misses some; the assay was immunoSEQ multiplex PCR. Of approximately 65,000 clones in the sample, approximately 91% were seen once. Sequences were derived from peripheral blood, sampled from a patient treated with photon-based radiotherapy. All receptors come from a woman between 65 and 79 years old with pancreatic cancer. Each CDR3 is given with its conserved first and last residue. D genes are given only for firm matches. Expanded clones are given a class, and other clones once, few, many or no size at all.

abundance: NA; d_gene: TRBD1; v_gene: TRBV7-3; len: 14; j_gene: TRBJ2-1; CDR3aa: CASSPGQVMNEQFF; CDR3nt: TGTGCCAGCAGCCCTGGACAGGTTATGAATGAGCAGTTCTTC
abundance: NA; d_gene: NA; v_gene: TRBV5-1; len: 14; j_gene: TRBJ2-3; CDR3aa: CASSIDSRTDTQYF; CDR3nt: TGCGCCAGCAGCATCGACAGCCGCACAGATACGCAGTATTTT
abundance: NA; d_gene: TRBD2; v_gene: TRBV2; len: 15; j_gene: TRBJ2-7; CDR3aa: CASSSGTSGRDEQYF; CDR3nt: TGTGCCAGCAGTTCCGGGACTAGCGGGAGGGACGAGCAGTACTTC
abundance: NA; d_gene: NA; v_gene: TRBV19; len: 13; j_gene: TRBJ1-1; CDR3aa: CASSTEGRTEAFF; CDR3nt: TGTGCCAGTAGTACCGAGGGGCGCACTGAAGCTTTCTTT
abundance: NA; d_gene: TRBD1; v_gene: TRBV5-3; len: 16; j_gene: TRBJ1-5; CDR3aa: CARSSRTGLSNQPQHF; CDR3nt: TGTGCCAGAAGCTCCCGGACAGGGCTTAGCAATCAGCCCCAGCATTTT
abundance: few; d_gene: TRBD2; v_gene: TRBV5-1; len: 15; j_gene: TRBJ2-3; CDR3aa: CASSPREGQRDTQYF; CDR3nt: TGCGCCAGCAGCCCCCGGGAGGGCCAGAGAGATACGCAGTATTTT
abundance: NA; d_gene: NA; v_gene: TRBV14; len: 13; j_gene: TRBJ2-5; CDR3aa: CASSQKLQETQYF; CDR3nt: TGTGCCAGCAGCCAGAAACTACAAGAGACCCAGTACTTC
abundance: NA; d_gene: NA; v_gene: TRBV7-6; len: 11; j_gene: TRBJ2-1; CDR3aa: CASSGGYEQFF; CDR3nt: TGTGCCAGCAGCGGCGGATATGAGCAGTTCTTC
abundance: NA; d_gene: NA; v_gene: TRBV19; len: 16; j_gene: TRBJ2-2; CDR3aa: CASRAEGLPNTGELFF; CDR3nt: TGTGCCAGTAGGGCCGAGGGGCTGCCGAACACCGGGGAGCTGTTTTTT
abundance: NA; d_gene: TRBD2; v_gene: TRBV7-9; len: 19; j_gene: TRBJ2-1; CDR3aa: CASTPRRQVASGDRGEQFF; CDR3nt: TGTGCCAGCACCCCCCGTCGTCAGGTGGCTAGCGGGGATCGGGGTGAGCAGTTCTTC
abundance: NA; d_gene: TRBD2; v_gene: TRBV7-3; len: 14; j_gene: TRBJ2-1; CDR3aa: CASSPGLASNEQFF; CDR3nt: TGTGCCAGCAGTCCGGGACTAGCCTCCAATGAGCAGTTCTTC
abundance: NA; d_gene: NA; v_gene: TRBV4-1; len: 13; j_gene: TRBJ2-7; CDR3aa: CASSQDFRGEQYF; CDR3nt: TGCGCCAGCAGCCAAGATTTTCGGGGCGAGCAGTACTTC
abundance: NA; d_gene: NA; v_gene: TRBV30; len: 11; j_gene: TRBJ1-3; CDR3aa: CAWMVGNTIYF; CDR3nt: TGTGCCTGGATGGTGGGAAACACCATATATTTT
abundance: NA; d_gene: NA; v_gene: TRBV19; len: 14; j_gene: TRBJ1-5; CDR3aa: CASRSGGSGQPQHF; CDR3nt: TGTGCCAGCCGGTCGGGGGGGAGCGGCCAGCCCCAGCATTTT
abundance: NA; d_gene: NA; v_gene: TRBV5-1; len: 13; j_gene: TRBJ1-2; CDR3aa: CASSLAGNYGYTF; CDR3nt: TGCGCCAGCAGCTTGGCTGGGAACTATGGCTACACCTTC
abundance: NA; d_gene: NA; v_gene: TRBV2; len: 13; j_gene: TRBJ2-7; CDR3aa: CASRGTASYEQYF; CDR3nt: TGTGCCAGCAGGGGGACGGCCTCCTACGAGCAGTACTTC
abundance: once; d_gene: NA; v_gene: TRBV6-6; len: 12; j_gene: TRBJ2-7; CDR3aa: CASSFLRGEQYF; CDR3nt: TGTGCCAGCAGTTTCCTTCGGGGAGAGCAGTACTTC
abundance: NA; d_gene: NA; v_gene: TRBV28; len: 13; j_gene: TRBJ2-3; CDR3aa: CASGSTSTDTQYF; CDR3nt: TGTGCCAGTGGTTCCACTAGCACAGATACGCAGTATTTT
abundance: NA; d_gene: NA; v_gene: TRBV5-5; len: 14; j_gene: TRBJ1-2; CDR3aa: CASSLWQGNYGYTF; CDR3nt: TGTGCCAGCAGCTTGTGGCAGGGGAACTATGGCTACACCTTC
abundance: NA; d_gene: TRBD2; v_gene: TRBV10-3; len: 14; j_gene: TRBJ2-3; CDR3aa: CAIRETSGSDTQYF; CDR3nt: TGTGCCATCAGAGAGACTAGCGGCTCAGATACGCAGTATTTT
abundance: NA; d_gene: NA; v_gene: TRBV5-1; len: 13; j_gene: TRBJ2-5; CDR3aa: CASSLTGEETQYF; CDR3nt: TGCGCCAGCAGCTTGACGGGTGAGGAGACCCAGTACTTC
abundance: NA; d_gene: NA; v_gene: TRBV28; len: 14; j_gene: TRBJ1-2; CDR3aa: CASSPQSDSYGYTF; CDR3nt: TGTGCCAGCAGTCCCCAATCAGACAGCTATGGCTACACCTTC
abundance: NA; d_gene: TRBD2; v_gene: TRBV11-1; len: 15; j_gene: TRBJ2-3; CDR3aa: CASSLDSGRENTQYF; CDR3nt: TGTGCCAGCAGCTTAGATAGCGGGAGGGAGAATACGCAGTATTTT
abundance: NA; d_gene: TRBD1; v_gene: TRBV18; len: 15; j_gene: TRBJ1-4; CDR3aa: CASSPSTGVQEKLFF; CDR3nt: TGTGCCAGCTCACCCTCGACAGGGGTTCAGGAAAAACTGTTTTTT
abundance: NA; d_gene: TRBD2; v_gene: TRBV19; len: 13; j_gene: TRBJ2-3; CDR3aa: CASSSAGGDTQYF; CDR3nt: TGTGCCAGTAGTTCAGCGGGAGGGGATACGCAGTATTTT
abundance: NA; d_gene: NA; v_gene: TRBV7-9; len: 15; j_gene: TRBJ1-4; CDR3aa: CASRAETGTNEKLFF; CDR3nt: TGTGCCAGCAGAGCAGAAACAGGGACTAATGAAAAACTGTTTTTT
abundance: NA; d_gene: NA; v_gene: TRBV7-2; len: 17; j_gene: TRBJ1-3; CDR3aa: CASSLPSPGRPGNTIYF; CDR3nt: TGTGCCAGCAGCTTACCTTCCCCAGGGAGGCCTGGAAACACCATATATTTT
abundance: NA; d_gene: TRBD2; v_gene: TRBV5-1; len: 15; j_gene: TRBJ2-3; CDR3aa: CASRKSGRPTDTQYF; CDR3nt: TGCGCCAGCAGAAAAAGCGGGAGGCCCACAGATACGCAGTATTTT
abundance: NA; d_gene: NA; v_gene: TRBV6-5; len: 13; j_gene: TRBJ2-7; CDR3aa: CASSQGTSYEQYF; CDR3nt: TGTGCCAGCAGCCAGGGGACCTCCTACGAGCAGTACTTC
abundance: NA; d_gene: NA; v_gene: TRBV15; len: 17; j_gene: TRBJ1-4; CDR3aa: CATSRDRLGAVMKKLFF; CDR3nt: TGTGCCACCAGCAGAGATAGATTGGGCGCAGTAATGAAAAAACTGTTTTTT
abundance: NA; d_gene: NA; v_gene: TRBV4-2; len: 16; j_gene: TRBJ1-4; CDR3aa: CASSQDLTARNEKLFF; CDR3nt: TGTGCCAGCAGCCAAGATTTGACCGCCCGGAATGAAAAACTGTTTTTT
abundance: NA; d_gene: NA; v_gene: TRBV27; len: 15; j_gene: TRBJ2-7; CDR3aa: CASSLLIGQAYEQYF; CDR3nt: TGTGCCAGCAGTTTACTGATTGGGCAGGCCTACGAGCAGTACTTC
abundance: NA; d_gene: NA; v_gene: TRBV5-4; len: 14; j_gene: TRBJ2-3; CDR3aa: CASSSQASWDTQYF; CDR3nt: TGTGCCAGCAGCTCCCAGGCTAGCTGGGATACGCAGTATTTT
abundance: NA; d_gene: NA; v_gene: TRBV6-5; len: 14; j_gene: TRBJ2-7; CDR3aa: CASSYSDGPYEQYF; CDR3nt: TGTGCCAGCAGTTATTCTGACGGTCCCTACGAGCAGTACTTC
abundance: NA; d_gene: NA; v_gene: TRBV18; len: 15; j_gene: TRBJ2-7; CDR3aa: CASSPGAESTYEQYF; CDR3nt: TGTGCCAGCTCACCAGGGGCGGAAAGTACCTACGAGCAGTACTTC
abundance: NA; d_gene: NA; v_gene: TRBV7-9; len: 14; j_gene: TRBJ2-5; CDR3aa: CASSLAGGQETQYF; CDR3nt: TGTGCCAGCAGCTTAGCCGGGGGGCAGGAGACCCAGTACTTC
abundance: NA; d_gene: NA; v_gene: TRBV4-3; len: 17; j_gene: TRBJ2-7; CDR3aa: CASSQPLFREHSYEQYF; CDR3nt: TGCGCCAGCAGCCAACCACTCTTTCGGGAGCACTCCTACGAGCAGTACTTC
abundance: NA; d_gene: TRBD2; v_gene: TRBV5-4; len: 19; j_gene: TRBJ2-6; CDR3aa: CASSSGLAGGIAGANVLTF; CDR3nt: TGTGCCAGCAGCTCCGGACTAGCGGGAGGGATTGCTGGGGCCAACGTCCTGACTTTC
abundance: once; d_gene: NA; v_gene: TRBV7-2; len: 14; j_gene: TRBJ1-1; CDR3aa: CASSHETPNTEAFF; CDR3nt: TGTGCCAGCAGCCACGAAACACCGAACACTGAAGCTTTCTTT
abundance: NA; d_gene: NA; v_gene: TRBV21-1; len: 15; j_gene: TRBJ2-1; CDR3aa: CASSGGRGAGNEQFF; CDR3nt: TGTGCCAGCAGCGGCGGTAGGGGGGCTGGCAATGAGCAGTTCTTC
abundance: NA; d_gene: TRBD1; v_gene: TRBV19; len: 16; j_gene: TRBJ1-2; CDR3aa: CASSSSRQGANYGYTF; CDR3nt: TGTGCCAGTAGCTCGAGCCGACAGGGGGCAAACTATGGCTACACCTTC
abundance: NA; d_gene: NA; v_gene: TRBV7-6; len: 14; j_gene: TRBJ2-5; CDR3aa: CASSLSQGPKTQYF; CDR3nt: TGTGCCAGCAGCTTGTCGCAGGGGCCAAAGACCCAGTACTTC
abundance: NA; d_gene: TRBD2; v_gene: TRBV19; len: 16; j_gene: TRBJ2-5; CDR3aa: CASSISAWASGETQYF; CDR3nt: TGTGCCAGTAGTATATCTGCGTGGGCTAGCGGAGAGACCCAGTACTTC
abundance: once; d_gene: NA; v_gene: TRBV11-1; len: 13; j_gene: TRBJ2-1; CDR3aa: CASSLVRQDEQFF; CDR3nt: TGTGCCAGCAGCTTAGTTCGGCAGGATGAGCAGTTCTTC
abundance: NA; d_gene: NA; v_gene: TRBV15; len: 13; j_gene: TRBJ1-1; CDR3aa: CATSRGGDTEAFF; CDR3nt: TGTGCCACCAGCAGAGGAGGGGACACTGAAGCTTTCTTT
abundance: NA; d_gene: NA; v_gene: TRBV9; len: 16; j_gene: TRBJ1-3; CDR3aa: CASSVGGGGSGNTIYF; CDR3nt: TGTGCCAGCAGCGTAGGTGGGGGAGGCTCTGGAAACACCATATATTTT
abundance: NA; d_gene: TRBD1; v_gene: TRBV7-6; len: 17; j_gene: TRBJ1-4; CDR3aa: CASSLGVWTGVNEKLFF; CDR3nt: TGTGCCAGCAGCTTAGGCGTCTGGACAGGGGTTAATGAAAAACTGTTTTTT
abundance: NA; d_gene: NA; v_gene: TRBV7-2; len: 14; j_gene: TRBJ1-4; CDR3aa: CATSPQAEDEKLFF; CDR3nt: TGTGCCACATCACCCCAGGCCGAAGATGAAAAACTGTTTTTT
abundance: NA; d_gene: NA; v_gene: TRBV20-1; len: 11; j_gene: TRBJ2-5; CDR3aa: CSARVQETQYF; CDR3nt: TGCAGTGCTAGAGTCCAAGAGACCCAGTACTTC